These 14 T cell receptor beta chains were sequenced from one sample in a study of cytotoxic CD8 clonotypes in ibrutinib-treated CLL. Sequencing used immunoSEQ multiplex PCR; TCRdb keeps in-frame clones, though not all of them. This table holds more than 85,000 clones, approximately 77% found once. The sample was PBMCs, taken after 24 months of ibrutinib treatment. The receptors here all came from a human donor with chronic lymphocytic leukemia.

The CDR3 nucleotides are TGTGCCAGCAGCTTACGCGGTGGGACTGAAGCTTTCTTT. Translating it yields CASSLRGGTEAFF. The chain uses TRBV7-6 and TRBJ1-1; D is unresolved. Trimming took off 2 bases at V and 5 bases at J, with 9 bases between the two ends. Germline loops: CDR1 SGHVS, CDR2 FNYEAQ. The CDR3 spans 13 residues.

This rearrangement joins TRBV5-1 to TRBJ2-7, with unresolved D. CDR3 length: 12 residues. From germline, CDR1 is SGHRS and CDR2 YFSETQ. Trimming removed 2 bases at V and 1 base at J, with 4 bases between. CDR3 in amino acids: CASSLLSYEQYF. CDR3 DNA: TGCGCCAGCAGCTTACTTTCCTACGAGCAGTACTTC.

The chain recombines TRBV29-1 with TRBJ2-1; D unclear. CDR1 and CDR2 (germline): SQVTM, ANQGSEA. The CDR3 is made up of 14 amino acids. V lost 6 bases and J 2 bases, leaving 14 bases between the germline ends. The CDR3 spells CSVDGFKAYNEQFF. CDR3 DNA: TGCAGCGTCGACGGATTTAAAGCCTACAATGAGCAGTTCTTC.

The V gene is TRBV7-2, the J gene TRBJ1-3; D gene uncertain. The germline V and J ends were trimmed by 4 bases and 0 bases, with 7 bases remaining between them. Germline V CDR1 and CDR2: SGHTA, FQGNSA. This CDR3 has 14 residues. The CDR3 loop reads CASSYVSSGNTIYF. In DNA, the CDR3 is TGTGCCAGCAGCTACGTAAGCTCTGGAAACACCATATATTTT.

The rearrangement joins TRBV6-5 to TRBJ2-7; possibly TRBD1 or TRBD2 for D (5 bases each). Trimming left V 6 bases short and J 0 bases short, with 9 bases between. Germline V gene lookup returns CDR1 MNHEY and CDR2 SVGAGI. There are 13 residues in the CDR3. CDR3 sequence (DNA): TGTGCCAGCAGAAACGGGGCCTCCTACGAGCAGTACTTC. Residues: CASRNGASYEQYF.

The V call is TRBV7-3, the J call TRBJ2-1; TRBD2 matches at 10 bases. V gave up 0 bases and J gave up 4 bases; unmatched junction bases: 6. CDR1 is SGHTA, CDR2 FQGTGA, per germline. The CDR3 loop spans 17 amino acids. CDR3 nucleotide sequence: TGTGCCAGCAGCTTAACAACCGGGACTAGCGCTTACAATGAGCAGTTCTTC. As protein: CASSLTTGTSAYNEQFF.

The chain has TRBV29-1 and TRBJ1-2, with D maybe TRBD1 (6 bases). Trimming left V 8 bases short and J 8 bases short, with 21 bases between. Per the germline V gene, CDR1 is SQVTM and CDR2 is ANQGSEA. The CDR3 consists of 13 residues. The CDR3 region is CSWATGGAGGYTF. CDR3 DNA sequence: TGCAGCTGGGCGACAGGTGGGGCTGGAGGCTACACCTTC.

The chain joins TRBV10-3 to TRBJ2-1, with 11 nucleotides matching TRBD1. Per the germline V gene, CDR1 is ENHRY and CDR2 is SYGVKD. This CDR3 region has 14 residues. V dropped 5 bases and J dropped 7; count of bases not matched to a gene: 4. CDR3 coding DNA: TGTGCCATCAGTTCAGGACAGGGGGCAAATGAGCAGTTCTTC. It yields the protein CAISSGQGANEQFF.

V is TRBV19 and J is TRBJ2-1; 13 nucleotides line up with TRBD2. The CDR3 totals 16 residues. Germline CDR1 reads LNHDA; CDR2 reads SQIVND (reference sequence). The junction had 2 bases not matched to a gene; V was cut back by 3 bases and J by 3 bases. The CDR3 loop is CASSIWTSGSYNEQFF. DNA of the CDR3: TGTGCCAGTAGTATCTGGACTAGCGGGAGCTACAATGAGCAGTTCTTC.

J is TRBJ2-2 and V is TRBV6-5; D is possibly TRBD1 or TRBD2 (5 bases each). Germline-derived CDR1 and CDR2 are MNHEY and SVGAGI. The CDR3 has 15 residues. V was pared by 2 bases and J by 4 bases, with 11 bases between. The CDR3 nucleotides read TGTGCCAGCAGTTACGGAACAGGACTCACCGGGGAGCTGTTTTTT. Amino acids: CASSYGTGLTGELFF.

Ten or more counts support this clone. The CDR3 loop is CASSDFRGAGYTF. Here the CDR3 DNA reads TGTGCCAGCAGTGATTTCAGGGGCGCAGGCTACACCTTC. This chain connects TRBV2 to TRBJ1-2, with D tentatively TRBD1 (6 bases). Germline CDR1 and CDR2: SNHLY and FYNNEI. The CDR3 extends over 13 amino acids. The V end was cut by 3 bases, the J end by 8 bases, with 13 bases between. Looking up the rest from reference TRBV2 and TRBJ1-2 gives the full variable domain: EPEVTQTPSHQVTQMGQEVILRCVPISNHLYFYWYRQILGQKVEFLVSFYNNEISEKSEIFDDQFSVERPDGSNFTLKIRSTKLEDSAMYFCASSDFRGAGYTFGSGTRLTVV.

The chain uses TRBV5-6 and TRBJ1-3; 10 bases agree with TRBD1. Germline CDR1 SGHDT, CDR2 YYEEEE. Trimming removed 4 bases from V and 5 bases from J; junction bases left unmatched: 15. This CDR3 has 18 amino acids. The DNA for the CDR3 is TGTGCCAGCAGCGGGGGGACGCGGGACAGGGGTTTGAGAAACACCATATATTTT. Translated, it gives CASSGGTRDRGLRNTIYF.

The V gene is TRBV6-6, the J gene TRBJ1-2, with 11 bases that match TRBD1. The germline V gene has CDR1 MNHNY and CDR2 SVGAGI (reference sequence). The CDR3 has 15 residues. V was pared by 4 bases and J by 5 bases, with 6 bases of the junction left unmatched. This CDR3 reads CASSFGQGALYGYTF. In DNA form, the CDR3 reads TGTGCCAGCAGTTTCGGACAGGGGGCTTTGTATGGCTACACCTTC.

This clone was counted a few times. The V gene is TRBV4-2, the J gene TRBJ1-2; 8 bases are shared with TRBD1. CDR1 and CDR2 from the germline V gene are LGHNA and YNFKEQ. The J segment lost 8 bases and the V segment lost 0 bases, leaving 8 bases of the junction unmatched. The CDR3 sequence is 15 residues long. The CDR3 bases are TGTGCCAGCAGCCAAGATTTAGGACAGGGACGAGGCTACACCTTC. Translating gives CASSQDLGQGRGYTF.